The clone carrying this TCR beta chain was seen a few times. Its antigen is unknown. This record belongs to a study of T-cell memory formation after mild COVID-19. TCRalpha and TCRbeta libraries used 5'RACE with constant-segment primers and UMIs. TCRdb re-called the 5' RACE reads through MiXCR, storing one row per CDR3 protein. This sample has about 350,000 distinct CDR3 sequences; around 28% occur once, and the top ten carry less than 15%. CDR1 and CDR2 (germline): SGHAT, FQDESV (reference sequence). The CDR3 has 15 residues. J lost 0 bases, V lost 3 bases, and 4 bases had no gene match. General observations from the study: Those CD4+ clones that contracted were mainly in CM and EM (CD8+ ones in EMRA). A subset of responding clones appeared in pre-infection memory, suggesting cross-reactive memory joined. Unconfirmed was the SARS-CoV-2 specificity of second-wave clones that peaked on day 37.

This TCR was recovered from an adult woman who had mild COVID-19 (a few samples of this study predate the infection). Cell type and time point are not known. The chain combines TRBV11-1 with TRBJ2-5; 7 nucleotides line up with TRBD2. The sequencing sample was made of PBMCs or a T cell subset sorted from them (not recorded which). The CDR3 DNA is TGTGCCAGCAGCTTTATGCGGGAGTACCAAGAGACCCAGTACTTC. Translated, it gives CASSFMREYQETQYF.